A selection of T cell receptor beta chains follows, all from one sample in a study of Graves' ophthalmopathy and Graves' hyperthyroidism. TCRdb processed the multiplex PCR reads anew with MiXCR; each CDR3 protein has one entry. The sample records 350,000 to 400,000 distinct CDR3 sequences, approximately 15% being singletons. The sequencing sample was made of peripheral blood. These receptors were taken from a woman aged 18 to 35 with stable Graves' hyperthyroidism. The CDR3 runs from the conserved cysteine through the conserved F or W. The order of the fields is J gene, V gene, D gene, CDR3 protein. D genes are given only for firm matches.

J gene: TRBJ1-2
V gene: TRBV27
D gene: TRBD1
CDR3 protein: CASSLSGTGSDYTF

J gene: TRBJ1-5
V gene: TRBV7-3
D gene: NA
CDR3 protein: CATFGRGKNISNQPQHF

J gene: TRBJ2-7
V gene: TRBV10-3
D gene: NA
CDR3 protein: CATWGWTGTYEQYF

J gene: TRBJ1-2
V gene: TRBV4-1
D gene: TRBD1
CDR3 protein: CASSQVGTVDGYTF

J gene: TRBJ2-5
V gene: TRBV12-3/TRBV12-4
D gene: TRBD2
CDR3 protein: CASSSSRPSGGLQETQYF

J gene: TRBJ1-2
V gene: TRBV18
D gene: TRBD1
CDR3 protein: CASSPVSRGPPPSTF

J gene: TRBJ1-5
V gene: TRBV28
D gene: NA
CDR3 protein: CASSGQGRPQHF

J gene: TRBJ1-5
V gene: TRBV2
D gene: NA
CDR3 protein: CASSDVDNSNQPQHF

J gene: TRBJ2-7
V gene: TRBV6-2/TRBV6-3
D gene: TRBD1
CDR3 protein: CASNARDRGRRVEQYF

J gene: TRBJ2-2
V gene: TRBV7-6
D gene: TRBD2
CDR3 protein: CASSSLAGGLRTRSGELFF